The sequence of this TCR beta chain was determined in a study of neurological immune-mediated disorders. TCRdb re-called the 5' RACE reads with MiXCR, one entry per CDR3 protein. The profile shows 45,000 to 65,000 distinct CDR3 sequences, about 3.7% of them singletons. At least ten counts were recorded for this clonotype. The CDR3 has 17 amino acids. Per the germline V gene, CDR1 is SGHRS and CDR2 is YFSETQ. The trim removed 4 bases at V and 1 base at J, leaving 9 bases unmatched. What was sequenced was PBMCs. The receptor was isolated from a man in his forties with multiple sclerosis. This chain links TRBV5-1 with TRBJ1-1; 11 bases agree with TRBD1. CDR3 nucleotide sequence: TGCGCCAGCAGCACCGGACAGGGGGCTGGGAGGAACACTGAAGCTTTCTTT. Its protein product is CASSTGQGAGRNTEAFF. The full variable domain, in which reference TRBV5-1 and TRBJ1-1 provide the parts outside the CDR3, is KAGVTQTPRYLIKTRGQQVTLSCSPISGHRSVSWYQQTPGQGLQFLFEYFSETQRNKGNFPGRFSGRQFSNSRSEMNVSTLELGDSALYLCASSTGQGAGRNTEAFFGQGTRLTVV.